These T cell receptor beta chains were read from a single sample in a study of vaccination effects on CD4 cells after COVID-19. Using immunoSEQ multiplex PCR, the repertoire was profiled, and TCRdb retains in-frame clones only, with some absent. The table includes 66,000 or so clones, around 79% detected once. No antigen is known for these receptors. Sequences were derived from CD4+ T cells from PBMCs cultured without peptide, sampled after COVID-19 vaccination. Receptors were obtained from a human donor who received a COVID-19 vaccine. The CDR3 runs from the conserved cysteine through the conserved F or W. D genes are given only for firm matches. The size entry is marked missing in some rows and otherwise reads once, few, many or a size class.

J: TRBJ2-2
size: .
V: TRBV18
D: TRBD2
DNA: TGTGCCAGCTCACGAGCGGGGTCGGTCACCGGGGAGCTGTTTTTT
CDR3: CASSRAGSVTGELFF

J: TRBJ2-2
size: .
V: TRBV19
D: .
DNA: TGTGCCAGTAGTATGTACACGAGGGAGCTGTTTTTT
CDR3: CASSMYTRELFF

J: TRBJ1-3
size: .
V: TRBV10-3
D: .
DNA: TGTGCCATCGGTATCAACTCTGGAAACACCATATATTTT
CDR3: CAIGINSGNTIYF

J: TRBJ1-1
size: .
V: TRBV19
D: TRBD1
DNA: TGTGCCAGTAGCCCGGGACAGGGGTCCCGGAACGCTGAAGCTTTCTTT
CDR3: CASSPGQGSRNAEAFF

J: TRBJ1-2
size: .
V: TRBV5-6
D: .
DNA: TGTGCCAGCAGCTTTGGAGAATATGGCTACACCTTC
CDR3: CASSFGEYGYTF

J: TRBJ2-5
size: .
V: TRBV6-6
D: TRBD1
DNA: TGTGCCAGCAGTCCCGGGGGTTGGACAGGGGGATTGGAGACCCAGTACTTC
CDR3: CASSPGGWTGGLETQYF

J: TRBJ2-1
size: .
V: TRBV5-4
D: TRBD1
DNA: TGTGCCAGCAGCCCCGTGGACAGGGTAGGTGAGCAGTTCTTC
CDR3: CASSPVDRVGEQFF

J: TRBJ2-3
size: .
V: TRBV27
D: .
DNA: TGTGCCAGCAGGAGTATTAGCCGGGGGAGCACAGATACGCAGTATTTT
CDR3: CASRSISRGSTDTQYF

J: TRBJ2-3
size: .
V: TRBV7-3
D: .
DNA: TGTGCCAGCAGCTTTGCGGGGACACGCACAGATACGCAGTATTTT
CDR3: CASSFAGTRTDTQYF

J: TRBJ2-1
size: .
V: TRBV10-2
D: TRBD1
DNA: TGCGCCAGCAGCCTTTCACAGGGGAATGAGCAGTTCTTC
CDR3: CASSLSQGNEQFF

J: TRBJ2-5
size: .
V: TRBV5-1
D: .
DNA: TGCGCCAGCAGCGTCGGGACTGAAGAGACCCAGTACTTC
CDR3: CASSVGTEETQYF

J: TRBJ1-2
size: .
V: TRBV5-1
D: TRBD1
DNA: TGCGCCAGCAGCGAGGCCACGGGACAGGGGAACTATGGCTACACCTTC
CDR3: CASSEATGQGNYGYTF

J: TRBJ1-3
size: .
V: TRBV6-1
D: .
DNA: TGTGCCAGCAGTGAACAGGCCAGTGACTCTGGAAACACCATATATTTT
CDR3: CASSEQASDSGNTIYF

J: TRBJ1-2
size: .
V: TRBV30
D: .
DNA: TGTGCCTGGAGTGCTAGACTGGAGGGGGGCTACACCTTC
CDR3: CAWSARLEGGYTF

J: TRBJ2-1
size: .
V: TRBV30
D: .
DNA: TGTGCCTGGAGTTTGTGGGGCGACCCCGATTACAATGAGCAGTTCTTC
CDR3: CAWSLWGDPDYNEQFF

J: TRBJ2-2
size: .
V: TRBV7-3
D: TRBD1
DNA: TGTGCCAGCAGCTTAACGTGGGGGGACAGGGGTCCCGACGGGGAGCTGTTTTTT
CDR3: CASSLTWGDRGPDGELFF

J: TRBJ2-1
size: .
V: TRBV7-2
D: .
DNA: TGTGCCAGCACCCTTGGAATTGAGCAGTTCTTC
CDR3: CASTLGIEQFF

J: TRBJ2-1
size: .
V: TRBV4-3
D: .
DNA: TGCGCCAGCAGCCAAGAGTTTCGGAGACAGCGTCCTGGGAATGAGCAGTTCTTC
CDR3: CASSQEFRRQRPGNEQFF

J: TRBJ2-3
size: .
V: TRBV9
D: TRBD2
DNA: TGTGCCAGCAGCGTAACCGCTAGGCTAGCGGGGGGAGATACGCAGTATTTT
CDR3: CASSVTARLAGGDTQYF

J: TRBJ2-5
size: .
V: TRBV3-1/TRBV3-2
D: .
DNA: TGTGCCAGCAGCCAAGTCTCGGAGACCCAGTACTTC
CDR3: CASSQVSETQYF

J: TRBJ1-2
size: few
V: TRBV6-6
D: .
DNA: TGTGCCAGCAGTAGACAGGATAACTATGGCTACACCTTC
CDR3: CASSRQDNYGYTF

J: TRBJ1-4
size: few
V: TRBV2
D: .
DNA: TGTGCCAGCAACCGGTTAACTAATGAAAAACTGTTTTTT
CDR3: CASNRLTNEKLFF

J: TRBJ1-4
size: .
V: TRBV28
D: TRBD1
DNA: TGTGCCAGCAACATCAGGGGGCCCTCAACAGGGATGGGGGAAAAACTGTTTTTT
CDR3: CASNIRGPSTGMGEKLFF

J: TRBJ2-2
size: .
V: TRBV6-6
D: .
DNA: TGTGCCAGCAGTCCTTGGGAGGGGGCAACCGGGGAGCTGTTTTTT
CDR3: CASSPWEGATGELFF

J: TRBJ1-1
size: few
V: TRBV2
D: .
DNA: TGTGCCAGCAGTTTAGGGTCTTACACTGAAGCTTTCTTT
CDR3: CASSLGSYTEAFF

J: TRBJ1-5
size: .
V: TRBV7-2
D: .
DNA: TGTGCCAGCAGCTTAGCGGCAGGAAGCAATCAGCCCCAGCATTTT
CDR3: CASSLAAGSNQPQHF

J: TRBJ1-4
size: .
V: TRBV5-1
D: .
DNA: TGCGCCAGCAGCTTAGGGGCACAGGAGGAAAAACTGTTTTTT
CDR3: CASSLGAQEEKLFF

J: TRBJ2-1
size: .
V: TRBV27
D: TRBD2
DNA: TGTGCCAGCGGGACTAGCGGGGGGTCCTACAATGAGCAGTTCTTC
CDR3: CASGTSGGSYNEQFF

J: TRBJ1-5
size: .
V: TRBV28
D: .
DNA: TGTGCCTGCAGGGTTGAGCCAGGCAATCAGCCCCAGCATTTT
CDR3: CACRVEPGNQPQHF

J: TRBJ1-4
size: .
V: TRBV9
D: .
DNA: TGTGCCAGCAGCGTGGGGGGGACCTCGGGTAGGAATGAAAAACTGTTTTTT
CDR3: CASSVGGTSGRNEKLFF

J: TRBJ2-5
size: .
V: TRBV19
D: TRBD2
DNA: TGTGCCAGTAGTAAGGGGGCTACACTAGCGGGGCAAGAGACCCAGTACTTC
CDR3: CASSKGATLAGQETQYF

J: TRBJ1-2
size: .
V: TRBV6-1
D: .
DNA: TGTGCCAGCAGTGAAGCGGACGGAAACTATGGCTACACCTTC
CDR3: CASSEADGNYGYTF

J: TRBJ2-3
size: .
V: TRBV19
D: .
DNA: TGTGCCAGTACTGTCCAGCATGGCACAGATACGCAGTATTTT
CDR3: CASTVQHGTDTQYF

J: TRBJ1-5
size: .
V: TRBV10-2
D: .
DNA: TGCGCCAGCAGGCCGGGGTCCGGCAATCAGCCCCAGCATTTT
CDR3: CASRPGSGNQPQHF

J: TRBJ1-1
size: .
V: TRBV9
D: .
DNA: TGTGCCAGCAGCGTAGTTCTGAACACTGAAGCTTTCTTT
CDR3: CASSVVLNTEAFF